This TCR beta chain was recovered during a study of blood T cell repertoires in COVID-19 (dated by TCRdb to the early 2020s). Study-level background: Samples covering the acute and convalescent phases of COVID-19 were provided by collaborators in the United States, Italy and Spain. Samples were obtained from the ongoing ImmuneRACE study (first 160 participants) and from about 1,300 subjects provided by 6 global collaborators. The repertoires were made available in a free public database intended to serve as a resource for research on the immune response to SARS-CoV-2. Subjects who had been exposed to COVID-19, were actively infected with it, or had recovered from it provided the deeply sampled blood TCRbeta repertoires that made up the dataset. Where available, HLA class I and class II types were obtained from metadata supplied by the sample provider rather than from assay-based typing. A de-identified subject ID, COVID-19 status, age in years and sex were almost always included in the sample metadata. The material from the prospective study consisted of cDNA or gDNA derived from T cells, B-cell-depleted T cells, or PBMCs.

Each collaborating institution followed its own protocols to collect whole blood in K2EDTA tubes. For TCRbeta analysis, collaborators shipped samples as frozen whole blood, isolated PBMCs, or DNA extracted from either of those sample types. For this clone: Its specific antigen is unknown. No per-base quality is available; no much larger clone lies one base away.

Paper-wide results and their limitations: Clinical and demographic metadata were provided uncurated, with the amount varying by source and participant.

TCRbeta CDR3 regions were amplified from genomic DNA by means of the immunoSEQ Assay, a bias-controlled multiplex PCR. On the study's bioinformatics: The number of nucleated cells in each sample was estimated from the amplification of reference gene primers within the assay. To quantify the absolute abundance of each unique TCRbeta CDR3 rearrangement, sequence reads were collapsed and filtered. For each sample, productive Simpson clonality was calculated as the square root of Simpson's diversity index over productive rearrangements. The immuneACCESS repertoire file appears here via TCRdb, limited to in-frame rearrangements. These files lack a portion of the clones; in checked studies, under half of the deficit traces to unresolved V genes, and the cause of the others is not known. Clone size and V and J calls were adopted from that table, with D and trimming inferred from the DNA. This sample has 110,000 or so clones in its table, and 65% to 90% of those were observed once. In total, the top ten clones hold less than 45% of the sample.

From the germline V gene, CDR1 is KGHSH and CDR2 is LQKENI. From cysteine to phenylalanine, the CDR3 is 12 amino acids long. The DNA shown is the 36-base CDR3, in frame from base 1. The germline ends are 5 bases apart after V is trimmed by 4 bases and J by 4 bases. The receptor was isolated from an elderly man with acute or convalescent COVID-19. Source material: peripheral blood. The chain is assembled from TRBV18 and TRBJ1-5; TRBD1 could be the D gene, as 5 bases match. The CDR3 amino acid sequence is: CASSQGNQPQHF. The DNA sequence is TGTGCCAGCTCACAGGGGAATCAGCCCCAGCATTTT.